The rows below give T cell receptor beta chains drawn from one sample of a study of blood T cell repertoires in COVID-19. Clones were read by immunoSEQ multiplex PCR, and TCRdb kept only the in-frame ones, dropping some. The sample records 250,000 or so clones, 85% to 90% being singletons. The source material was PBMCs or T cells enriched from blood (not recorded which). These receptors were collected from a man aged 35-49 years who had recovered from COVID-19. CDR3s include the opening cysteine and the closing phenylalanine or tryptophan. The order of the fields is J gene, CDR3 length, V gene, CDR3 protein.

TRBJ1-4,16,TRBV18,CASSPRTGGGSEKLFF
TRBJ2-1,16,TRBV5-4,CASSLGGLAGSNEQFF
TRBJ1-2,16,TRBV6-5,CASSYSRVQTNYGYTF
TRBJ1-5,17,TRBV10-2,CASSAKDSSYSNQPQHF
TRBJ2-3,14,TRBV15,CATSRTSGTDTQYF
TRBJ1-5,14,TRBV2,CASSETGVHQPQHF
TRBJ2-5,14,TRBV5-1,CASSWNLGAETQYF
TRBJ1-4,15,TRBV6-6,CASSYVQGSPEKLFF
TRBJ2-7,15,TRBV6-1,CASSEAGQGTHEQYF
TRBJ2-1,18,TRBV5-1,CASSLVPRWGDSYNEQFF
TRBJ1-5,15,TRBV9,CASSVSPGSNQPQHF
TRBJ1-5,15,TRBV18,CASSPPGGGDQPQHF
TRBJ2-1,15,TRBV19,CASATERELANEQFF
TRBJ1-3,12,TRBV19,CASRTPGNTIYF
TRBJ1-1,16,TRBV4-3,CASSQDWVTGYSEAFF
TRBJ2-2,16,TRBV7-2,CASSYGTGMNTGELFF
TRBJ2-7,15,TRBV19,CASSIVASRNYEQYF
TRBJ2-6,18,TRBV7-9,CASSLWAGGRAGANVLTF
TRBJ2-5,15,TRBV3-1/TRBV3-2,CASRPRQTGIETQYF
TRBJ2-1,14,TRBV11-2,CASSPLASYNEQFF
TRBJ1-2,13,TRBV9,CASSAGTHYGYTF
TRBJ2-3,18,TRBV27,CASTLLAGSVAPADTQYF
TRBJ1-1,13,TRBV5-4,CASSLFRTTEAFF
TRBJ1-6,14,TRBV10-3,CAISFESYNSPLHF
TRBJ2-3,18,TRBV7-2,CASSSLTFTSTSTDTQYF
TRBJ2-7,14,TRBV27,CASSLGTPFSEQYF
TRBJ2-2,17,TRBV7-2,CASSLLAGGHNTGELFF
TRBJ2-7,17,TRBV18,CASSFQREGLSSYEQYF
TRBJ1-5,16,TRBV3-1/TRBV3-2,CASSQGWRYSNQPQHF
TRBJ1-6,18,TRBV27,CASSLAPPRTFYNSPLHF
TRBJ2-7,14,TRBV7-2,CASSLGGHLYEQYF
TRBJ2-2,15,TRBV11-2,CASSSLGAETGELFF
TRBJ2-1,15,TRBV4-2,CASCPGLAGYCEQFF
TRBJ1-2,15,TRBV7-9,CASSLESGVGYGYTF
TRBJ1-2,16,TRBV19,CASSHYFHSVRDGYTF
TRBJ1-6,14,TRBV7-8,CASSWDRGNSPLHF
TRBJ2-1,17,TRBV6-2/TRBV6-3,CASSYTLVSRGPDEQFF
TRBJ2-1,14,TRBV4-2,CASSQAGTGYEQFF
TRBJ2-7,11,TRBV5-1,CASKDSYEQYF
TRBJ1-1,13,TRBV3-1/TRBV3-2,CASSQGGQGEAFF
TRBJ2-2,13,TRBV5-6,CASSSEGTGELFF
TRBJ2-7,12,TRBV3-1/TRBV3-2,CASSQVSNEQYF
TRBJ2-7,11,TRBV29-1,CSAGAFGEQYF
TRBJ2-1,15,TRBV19,CASSIGRGTIDEQFF
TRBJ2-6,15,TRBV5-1,CASSTGQSGANVLTF
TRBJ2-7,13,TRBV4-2,CASSPYQGAEQYF
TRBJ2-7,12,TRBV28,CASERDTYEQYF
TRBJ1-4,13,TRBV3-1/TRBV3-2,CASSQSPQARNVF
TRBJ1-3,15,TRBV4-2,CASSQELSSGNTIYF
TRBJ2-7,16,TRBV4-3,CASSQAWLSLSYEQYF
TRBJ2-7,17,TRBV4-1,CASSRSREPRRYYEQYF
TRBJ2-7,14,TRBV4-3,CASSARTGSYEQYF
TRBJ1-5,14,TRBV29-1,CSVDSGAGNQPQHF
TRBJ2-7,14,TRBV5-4,CASRPQRTSAEQYF
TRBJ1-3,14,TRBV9,CASSAGHSGNTIYF